These T cell receptor beta chains were read from a single sample in a study of graft-versus-host responses after intestinal transplantation. These TCRs' antigens remain unknown. The method was immunoSEQ multiplex PCR; TCRdb's version includes in-frame clones alone and lacks a portion of them. The table records fewer than 150,000 clones, 85% to 95% of them present only once. Here the sequenced sample was unstimulated CD4+ T cells sorted from spleen or lymph node cells, taken before intestinal transplant. The receptors shown here come from a human donor who received an intestinal transplant. Each CDR3 is given with its conserved first and last residue. The D gene is left open where the match is weak. Expanded clones are given a class, and other clones once, few, many or no size at all.

j_call | d_call | clone_size | v_call | cdr3_nt | cdr3_aa
TRBJ2-2 | TRBD1 | - | TRBV10-1 | TGCGCCAGCAGGCGGGACAGGGGCACCGGGGAGCTGTTTTTT | CASRRDRGTGELFF
TRBJ2-7 | - | - | TRBV15 | TGTGCCACCAGCAGAACGCCGGGGGACTCCTACGAGCAGTACTTC | CATSRTPGDSYEQYF
TRBJ2-7 | TRBD1 | - | TRBV12-5 | TGTGCTAGTGGTTTGCCCGGACAGGGGAAGGACTACGAGCAGTACTTC | CASGLPGQGKDYEQYF
TRBJ2-1 | - | - | TRBV5-4 | TGTGCCAGCAGCGTCCGGGGGACCCCTCGTGAGTTCTTC | CASSVRGTPREFF
TRBJ1-3 | TRBD1 | - | TRBV7-8 | TGTGCCAGCAGCTTAAGGGGACAGGGAAACGGAAACACCATATATTTT | CASSLRGQGNGNTIYF
TRBJ2-5 | TRBD2 | - | TRBV4-1 | TGCGCCAGCAGCCTGATGGCGGGGGAGATTAAAGAGACCCAGTACTTC | CASSLMAGEIKETQYF
TRBJ2-3 | - | - | TRBV6-1 | TGTGCCAGCTCGGGGGCCCGCACAGATACGCAGTATTTT | CASSGARTDTQYF
TRBJ2-7 | TRBD2 | - | TRBV4-2 | TGTGCCAGCAGCCAAACAGGAATAAATAGCGGGCTTGCTGCCGAGCAGTACTTC | CASSQTGINSGLAAEQYF
TRBJ1-1 | - | once | TRBV7-9 | TGTGCCAGCAGATCCACACCGAACACTGAAGCTTTCTTT | CASRSTPNTEAFF
TRBJ1-3 | - | - | TRBV12-5 | TGTGCTAGTGGCCCCGGACAGCCGTCTGGAAACACCATATATTTT | CASGPGQPSGNTIYF
TRBJ1-1 | - | - | TRBV7-3 | TGTGCCAGCAGCTTACAGCCGAACACTGAAGCTTTCTTT | CASSLQPNTEAFF
TRBJ2-7 | - | - | TRBV21-1 | TGTGCCAGTACAGGCCGGAGAAACGAGCAGTACTTC | CASTGRRNEQYF
TRBJ2-7 | - | - | TRBV2 | TGTGCCAGCACCCAAGAGACAGTCGTCCGCGAGCAGTACTTC | CASTQETVVREQYF
TRBJ2-7 | - | - | TRBV19 | TGTGCCAGTAGTATAGTATCCGGATACGAGCAGTACTTC | CASSIVSGYEQYF
TRBJ1-1 | TRBD1 | - | TRBV27 | TGTGCCAGCAGTTTATCGACGCGGACAGGGAACACTGAAGCTTTCTTT | CASSLSTRTGNTEAFF
TRBJ2-7 | TRBD1 | once | TRBV5-5 | TGTGCCAGCAGACAGGGACAGGATTACTCCTACGAGCAGTACTTC | CASRQGQDYSYEQYF
TRBJ1-4 | TRBD1 | - | TRBV5-4 | TGTGCCAGCAGCCCCTCCGGGACAGAAACCGAAAAACTGTTTTTT | CASSPSGTETEKLFF
TRBJ1-2 | TRBD1 | - | TRBV30 | TGTGCCTGGAGCCCCGACAGGGCTGGCTACACCTTC | CAWSPDRAGYTF
TRBJ2-5 | TRBD1 | once | TRBV5-1 | TGCGCCAGCAGCCCAGGGACAGGGCGAGTCGAGACCCAGTACTTC | CASSPGTGRVETQYF
TRBJ1-5 | - | - | TRBV27 | TGTGCCAGCAGTTTTGGTTGGGGCAATCAGCCCCAGCATTTT | CASSFGWGNQPQHF
TRBJ2-1 | - | - | TRBV29-1 | TGCAGCGTTGAAGCGCAGTTATACAATGAGCAGTTCTTC | CSVEAQLYNEQFF
TRBJ1-2 | TRBD1 | - | TRBV9 | TGTGCCAGCACCCACAGGGGCGGAGCCTATGGCTACACCTTC | CASTHRGGAYGYTF
TRBJ2-3 | TRBD2 | - | TRBV5-8 | TGTGCCAGCAGCTCGATACTAGCGGGGGCGGGAGATACGCAGTATTTT | CASSSILAGAGDTQYF
TRBJ2-3 | - | - | TRBV7-9 | TGTGCCAGCAGCCCCGAGGGATGGGATACGCAGTATTTT | CASSPEGWDTQYF
TRBJ1-3 | - | few | TRBV10-3 | TGTGCCATCAGTGATTGGGGAGAGGGCTCTGGAAACACCATATATTTT | CAISDWGEGSGNTIYF
TRBJ2-3 | TRBD2 | once | TRBV4-2 | TGTGCCAGCAGCCAGGCGGGGGGTAGCACAGATACGCAGTATTTT | CASSQAGGSTDTQYF
TRBJ1-2 | - | - | TRBV5-1 | TGCGCCAGCAGCTTGGTTCAGGGCGCCTATGGCTACACCTTC | CASSLVQGAYGYTF
TRBJ2-7 | - | - | TRBV4-2 | TGTGCCAGCAGCCAAGATCGGGGGCTCGAGCAGTACTTC | CASSQDRGLEQYF
TRBJ2-7 | TRBD1 | - | TRBV13 | TGTGCCAGCGCACCCGATCCGACAGGGTCCTACGAGCAGTACTTC | CASAPDPTGSYEQYF
TRBJ1-6 | - | - | TRBV2 | TGTGCCAGCGGGGAACAGACCTATAATTCACCCCTCCACTTT | CASGEQTYNSPLHF
TRBJ2-1 | - | - | TRBV27 | TGTGCCAGCAGTCTCGTCGACACGAGGGGCAATGAGCAGTTCTTC | CASSLVDTRGNEQFF
TRBJ1-3 | - | - | TRBV4-1 | TGCGCCAGCAGCCAAGGGGCGGCACGATCTGGAAACACCATATATTTT | CASSQGAARSGNTIYF
TRBJ2-7 | TRBD1 | - | TRBV19 | TGTGCCAGTGGGACAGGGGGGGACGAGCAGTACTTC | CASGTGGDEQYF
TRBJ2-1 | - | - | TRBV7-6 | TGTGCCAGCAGCCCGGCTGGACGCCATACGTACAATGAGCAGTTCTTC | CASSPAGRHTYNEQFF
TRBJ1-6 | TRBD1 | - | TRBV5-1 | TGCGCCAGCAGCATCGGACAGGGCTCACCCCTCCACTTT | CASSIGQGSPLHF
TRBJ2-7 | TRBD1 | - | TRBV6-1 | TGTGCCAGCAGTGGCGGGACAGGACTTTCCTACGAGCAGTACTTC | CASSGGTGLSYEQYF
TRBJ2-1 | - | once | TRBV5-1 | TGCGCCAGCAGCTTCGGGGCGACCTACTCCTACAATGAGCAGTTCTTC | CASSFGATYSYNEQFF
TRBJ1-2 | TRBD1 | - | TRBV2 | TGTGCCAGCAGGGTACAGGGGGCTTCTGGCTACACCTTC | CASRVQGASGYTF
TRBJ2-1 | TRBD2 | - | TRBV7-2 | TGTGCCAGCAGTCGTGTAGCGGGGGACAACAATGAGCAGTTCTTC | CASSRVAGDNNEQFF
TRBJ1-5 | - | - | TRBV4-2 | TGTGCCAGCAGCCAAGATGTGGTCATACCAAATCAGCCCCAGCATTTT | CASSQDVVIPNQPQHF
TRBJ1-1 | TRBD1 | - | TRBV19 | TGTGCCAGTACCAAAGACAGGGCTGAAGCTTTCTTT | CASTKDRAEAFF
TRBJ2-7 | TRBD2 | - | TRBV6-6 | TGTGCCAGCAGAATCACTAGCGGGGGAACCTACGAGCAGTACTTC | CASRITSGGTYEQYF
TRBJ2-3 | TRBD2 | - | TRBV27 | TGTGCCAGCAGGTTTAGCGGGGGGATAGGAGATACGCAGTATTTT | CASRFSGGIGDTQYF
TRBJ2-1 | - | - | TRBV6-1 | TGTGCCAGCAGTGGAGGTAGTCCGGGAAGCTTGGAGCAGTTCTTC | CASSGGSPGSLEQFF
TRBJ1-1 | - | - | TRBV9 | TGTGCCAGCAGCCCCACGCCGGGGGCGAACACTGAAGCTTTCTTT | CASSPTPGANTEAFF
TRBJ1-4 | - | - | TRBV9 | TGTGCCAGCAGCGTAGCTACGGGGGAAAAACTGTTTTTT | CASSVATGEKLFF
TRBJ1-1 | - | - | TRBV5-6 | TGTGCCAGCAAGTTAATTTGGGCCACTGAAGCTTTCTTT | CASKLIWATEAFF
TRBJ1-2 | - | - | TRBV30 | TGTGCCTGGAGTGTAGGCCCCTATGGCTACACCTTC | CAWSVGPYGYTF